One and the same sample provided the 17 T cell receptor beta chains below, sequenced in a study of early stage breast cancer tumors. TCRdb's table, derived via immunoSEQ multiplex PCR, lists solely in-frame clones and lacks some. Here the sample spans tens of thousands of clones, roughly 81% being singletons. The sample taken for sequencing was blood. The receptors stem from a person aged 40 to 49 with breast cancer.

V usage is TRBV14 and J usage is TRBJ2-7; TRBD1 matches 7 bases. Germline loops: CDR1 SGHDN, CDR2 FVKESK. The CDR3 sequence is 16 residues long. V was clipped by 0 bases and J by 6 bases; unmatched bases: 11. Written as DNA, the CDR3 is TGTGCCAGCAGCCAAGATTGGGACAGCAAGTCTTCCGAGCAGTACTTC. Translation gives CASSQDWDSKSSEQYF.

By share of the sample, this clone is medium-sized. V is TRBV7-2 and J is TRBJ2-7; 9 bases fit TRBD2. Germline lookup yields CDR1 SGHTA and CDR2 FQGNSA. After removal of 1 base from V and 4 bases from J, the junction contained 5 bases not matched to a gene. The CDR3 totals 15 residues. The CDR3 region is CASSLVAGVGYEQYF. CDR3 nucleotide sequence: TGTGCCAGCAGCTTAGTAGCGGGAGTTGGATACGAGCAGTACTTC. The complete variable domain, with remaining parts taken from reference TRBV7-2 and TRBJ2-7, reads GAGVSQSPSNKVTEKGKDVELRCDPISGHTALYWYRQSLGQGLEFLIYFQGNSAPDKSGLPSDRFSAERTGGSVSTLTIQRTQQEDSAVYLCASSLVAGVGYEQYFGPGTRLTVT.

The rearrangement joins TRBV5-4 to TRBJ2-1; 10 nucleotides agree with TRBD1. The junction had 7 bases not matched to a gene; V was cut back by 4 bases and J by 3 bases. Germline V gene data show CDR1 as SGHNT and CDR2 as YYREEE (reference sequence). CDR3 length: 16 amino acids. The CDR3, as DNA: TGTGCCAGCAGCAAACAGGACAGGGGGTTCTACAATGAGCAGTTCTTC. Encoded protein: CASSKQDRGFYNEQFF. Full variable domain (missing parts from reference TRBV5-4 and TRBJ2-1): ETGVTQSPTHLIKTRGQQVTLRCSSQSGHNTVSWYQQALGQGPQFIFQYYREEENGRGNFPPRFSGLQFPNYSSELNVNALELDDSALYLCASSKQDRGFYNEQFFGPGTRLTVL.

This clone was observed a handful of times. V is TRBV11-3 and J is TRBJ2-7; 10 positions agree with TRBD1. CDR3 length: 18 residues. Losses at the gene ends were 5 bases for V and 2 bases for J; bases not matched to a gene: 15. CDR1 SGHNT and CDR2 YENEEA come from the germline V gene. The CDR3 bases are TGTGCCAGCAGCCCTAGGAGTGTTGGGACAGGGGCCGCCTACGAGCAGTACTTC. Protein sequence: CASSPRSVGTGAAYEQYF. Drawing the rest from reference TRBV11-3 and TRBJ2-7, the complete variable domain is EAGVVQSPRYKIIEKKQPVAFWCNPISGHNTLYWYLQNLGQGPELLIRYENEEAVDDSQLPKDRFSAERLKGVDSTLKIQPAELGDSAVYLCASSPRSVGTGAAYEQYFGPGTRLTVT.

The CDR3 DNA sequence: TGTGCCAGCAGCTCGGACTATTTGGCTGTTCCTCGCACAGATACGCAGTATTTT. Translating gives CASSSDYLAVPRTDTQYF. This chain uses TRBV7-9 with TRBJ2-3, with a weak D call TRBD2 (6 bases). Deletions cut 4 bases from V and 1 base from J, with 21 bases between. The CDR3 contains 18 residues. The germline V gene has CDR1 SEHNR and CDR2 FQNEAQ (reference sequence).

This chain uses TRBV18 with TRBJ2-7; either TRBD1 or TRBD2 may supply D (5 bases each). Germline V gene sequence: CDR1 KGHSH, CDR2 LQKENI. V lost 2 bases and J 2 bases, leaving 13 bases between the germline ends. CDR3 size: 15 residues. CDR3 amino acids: CASSPGGWDTYEQYF. The CDR3 DNA reads as TGTGCCAGCTCACCAGGGGGTTGGGATACCTACGAGCAGTACTTC. The whole variable domain, remainder taken from reference TRBV18 and TRBJ2-7, is NAGVMQNPRHLVRRRGQEARLRCSPMKGHSHVYWYRQLPEEGLKFMVYLQKENIIDESGMPKERFSAEFPKEGPSILRIQQVVRGDSAAYFCASSPGGWDTYEQYFGPGTRLTVT.

J is TRBJ2-5 and V is TRBV4-3; 11 bases fit TRBD2. Trimming cost V 1 base and J 0 bases; bases outside gene matches: 7. There are 18 residues in the CDR3. From germline, CDR1 is LGHNA and CDR2 YSLEER. The CDR3 region is CASSQVRWGLADQETQYF. The CDR3, as DNA: TGCGCCAGCAGCCAAGTCCGCTGGGGACTAGCGGACCAAGAGACCCAGTACTTC.

This clone was picked up a small number of times. V gene TRBV10-3 combines with J gene TRBJ1-1; possibly TRBD1 for D (6 bases). The CDR3 length is 10 residues. V lost 10 bases and J lost 8, with 11 bases in between. Germline values: CDR1 ENHRY, CDR2 SYGVKD. CDR3 bases: TGTGCCACCGGACAGCGAGAAGCTTTCTTT. Its protein product is CATGQREAFF.

The CDR3 nucleotides are TGTGCCATCAGTACCGGGTCACTATTCTATGGCTACACCTTC. Translating it yields CAISTGSLFYGYTF. The chain links TRBV10-3 to TRBJ1-2; D is uncertain. This CDR3 has 14 residues. In germline, CDR1 is ENHRY, CDR2 SYGVKD. Trimming stripped 5 bases from V and 4 bases from J, with 14 bases between.

The chain recombines TRBV6-6 with TRBJ2-7; D uncertain. The ends were cut back, 6 bases at V and 2 bases at J, with 11 bases in the middle. This CDR3 is 13 amino acids long. Germline loops: CDR1 MNHNY, CDR2 SVGAGI (reference sequence). The CDR3 spells CASSQLETYEQYF. DNA for the CDR3: TGTGCCAGCAGCCAACTCGAGACCTACGAGCAGTACTTC.

This chain joins TRBV5-1 and TRBJ2-1; 10 nucleotides line up with TRBD2. The CDR3 extends over 17 amino acids. Trimming cost V 2 bases and J 5 bases; bases outside gene matches: 10. Germline V gene lookup returns CDR1 SGHRS and CDR2 YFSETQ. For the CDR3, the DNA is TGCGCCAGCAGCTTACACCCCCCTAGCGGGAGCAACAATGAGCAGTTCTTC. Translating it yields CASSLHPPSGSNNEQFF.

This clone showed up just a few times. This chain links TRBV7-2 with TRBJ2-7; no reliable D call. This CDR3 contains 13 residues. Germline CDR1 and CDR2: SGHTA and FQGNSA. Trimming removed 8 bases at V and 2 bases at J, with 13 bases between. The CDR3 DNA sequence: TGTGCCAGCGGATACTCCCGAACCTACGAGCAGTACTTC. Protein product: CASGYSRTYEQYF.

This clone occurred a few times. This chain links TRBV6-5 with TRBJ2-7, with 7 bases identical to TRBD2. Germline CDR1 reads MNHEY; CDR2 reads SVGAGI. This CDR3 comprises 14 residues. J lost 0 bases, V lost 4 bases, and 3 bases had no gene match. The CDR3 DNA sequence: TGTGCCAGCAGTTCCTGGACTAGCTCCTACGAGCAGTACTTC. Its protein is CASSSWTSSYEQYF.

This clone was seen more than once but under ten times. The V gene is TRBV2, the J gene TRBJ2-7; tentative D call: TRBD2 (7 bases). Deletions cut 4 bases from V and 3 bases from J, with 19 bases between. The CDR3 extends over 16 amino acids. Per germline, CDR1 SNHLY and CDR2 FYNNEI. CDR3 coding DNA: TGTGCCAGCAGTGCCGGGGGGCAGGGGCGGTTCTACGAGCAGTACTTC. It encodes CASSAGGQGRFYEQYF.

The chain combines TRBV30 with TRBJ1-3; 8 positions agree with TRBD1. The CDR3 contains 14 residues. Germline assignment: CDR1 GTSNPN and CDR2 SVGIG (reference sequence). The V and J ends lost 2 bases and 2 bases, in that order; junction bases with no gene match: 2. DNA of the CDR3: TGTGCCTGGAGTCCGACAGGGGCTGGAAACACCATATATTTT. This gives the protein CAWSPTGAGNTIYF.

This clone occurred a few times. This sequence joins TRBV19 and TRBJ2-2; D may match TRBD1 or TRBD2 (5 bases each). Trimming shortened V by 3 bases and J by 0 bases, and 8 bases separated the two germline ends. The CDR3 has 15 amino acids. CDR1 is LNHDA, CDR2 SQIVND, per germline (reference sequence). In DNA, the CDR3 is TGTGCCAGTAGTATTGGGGGTTCGAACACCGGGGAGCTGTTTTTT. Translating gives CASSIGGSNTGELFF. Full variable domain (rest looked up from reference TRBV19 and TRBJ2-2): DGGITQSPKYLFRKEGQNVTLSCEQNLNHDAMYWYRQDPGQGLRLIYYSQIVNDFQKGDIAEGYSVSREKKESFPLTVTSAQKNPTAFYLCASSIGGSNTGELFFGEGSRLTVL.

The CDR3 sequence is CASSESGRPYGYTF. The CDR3 DNA sequence: TGTGCCAGCAGTGAGTCGGGACGGCCCTATGGCTACACCTTC. The chain uses TRBV25-1 and TRBJ1-2, with D perhaps TRBD1 (5 bases). V lost 3 bases and J lost 4, with 12 bases in between. The germline gives CDR1 MGHDK, CDR2 SYGVNS. CDR3 length equals 14 residues.